This is a list of T cell receptor beta chains from one sample in a study of cytomegalovirus exposure and HLA in healthy donors. TCRdb keeps only in-frame clones here, not all; method: immunoSEQ multiplex PCR. The sample's table shows 200,000 to 250,000 clones. The specimen was PBMCs. These receptors came from a girl aged 2 to 10 in good health and CMV-seropositive. CDR3s include the opening cysteine and the closing phenylalanine or tryptophan. The D gene is left open where the match is weak.

d_call: .; v_call: TRBV6-1; j_call: TRBJ2-7; cdr3_length: 15; cdr3_aa: CASSEAPRGYYEQYF; cdr3_nt: TGTGCCAGCAGTGAAGCCCCAAGAGGGTACTACGAGCAGTACTTC
d_call: TRBD1; v_call: TRBV7-3; j_call: TRBJ1-5; cdr3_length: 15; cdr3_aa: CASSFWDSLCQPQHF; cdr3_nt: TGTGCCAGCAGCTTCTGGGACAGCCTTTGTCAGCCCCAGCATTTT
d_call: .; v_call: TRBV30; j_call: TRBJ1-1; cdr3_length: 11; cdr3_aa: CAWSTEGEAFF; cdr3_nt: TGTGCCTGGAGTACCGAGGGTGAAGCTTTCTTT
d_call: .; v_call: TRBV4-1; j_call: TRBJ2-7; cdr3_length: 15; cdr3_aa: CASSQEISEYYEQYF; cdr3_nt: TGCGCCAGCAGCCAAGAAATTAGCGAGTACTACGAGCAGTACTTC
d_call: .; v_call: TRBV6-6; j_call: TRBJ1-1; cdr3_length: 12; cdr3_aa: CASSQLSTEAFF; cdr3_nt: TGTGCCAGCAGCCAACTAAGCACTGAAGCTTTCTTT
d_call: TRBD2; v_call: TRBV7-2; j_call: TRBJ2-3; cdr3_length: 12; cdr3_aa: CASGGGTDTQYF; cdr3_nt: TGTGCCAGCGGGGGGGGCACAGATACGCAGTATTTT
d_call: .; v_call: TRBV28; j_call: TRBJ1-4; cdr3_length: 15; cdr3_aa: CASSTPGGFYEKLFF; cdr3_nt: TGTGCCAGCAGTACCCCCGGAGGTTTTTACGAAAAACTGTTTTTT
d_call: TRBD2; v_call: TRBV10-3; j_call: TRBJ2-1; cdr3_length: 21; cdr3_aa: CAISEWGLAGAAGVSYNEQFF; cdr3_nt: TGTGCCATCAGTGAGTGGGGGCTAGCGGGAGCCGCAGGGGTTTCCTACAATGAGCAGTTCTTC
d_call: TRBD2; v_call: TRBV7-9; j_call: TRBJ2-7; cdr3_length: 14; cdr3_aa: CASSSPAGAYEQYF; cdr3_nt: TGTGCCAGCAGCTCTCCAGCGGGGGCCTACGAGCAGTACTTC
d_call: .; v_call: TRBV15; j_call: TRBJ2-1; cdr3_length: 17; cdr3_aa: CATSREGVGPINNEQFF; cdr3_nt: TGTGCCACCAGCAGGGAAGGGGTTGGGCCCATAAACAATGAGCAGTTCTTC
d_call: TRBD2; v_call: TRBV7-9; j_call: TRBJ2-7; cdr3_length: 15; cdr3_aa: CASSLGTSGHYEQYF; cdr3_nt: TGTGCCAGCAGCTTAGGGACTAGCGGACACTACGAGCAGTACTTC
d_call: .; v_call: TRBV9; j_call: TRBJ2-7; cdr3_length: 11; cdr3_aa: CASSAGYEQYF; cdr3_nt: TGTGCCAGCAGCGCCGGCTACGAGCAGTACTTC
d_call: TRBD1; v_call: TRBV28; j_call: TRBJ1-2; cdr3_length: 13; cdr3_aa: CASSSQGGNGYTF; cdr3_nt: TGTGCCAGCAGTTCACAGGGGGGTAATGGCTACACCTTC
d_call: TRBD1; v_call: TRBV2; j_call: TRBJ2-1; cdr3_length: 16; cdr3_aa: CASSDRRQGRRNEQFF; cdr3_nt: TGTGCCAGCAGTGACCGACGACAGGGGCGTAGGAATGAGCAGTTCTTC
d_call: .; v_call: TRBV29-1; j_call: TRBJ1-2; cdr3_length: 13; cdr3_aa: CSVEPGSRGGYTF; cdr3_nt: TGCAGCGTTGAGCCGGGGAGCAGGGGCGGCTACACCTTC
d_call: .; v_call: TRBV7-9; j_call: TRBJ2-1; cdr3_length: 14; cdr3_aa: CASSLDAGYNEQFF; cdr3_nt: TGTGCCAGCAGCTTAGACGCCGGGTACAATGAGCAGTTCTTC
d_call: TRBD1; v_call: TRBV28; j_call: TRBJ2-7; cdr3_length: 15; cdr3_aa: CASSIGGQTSYEQYF; cdr3_nt: TGTGCCAGCAGCATTGGGGGACAGACCTCCTACGAGCAGTACTTC
d_call: .; v_call: TRBV11-2; j_call: TRBJ2-3; cdr3_length: 15; cdr3_aa: CASRLPGVVTDTQYF; cdr3_nt: TGTGCCAGCAGGTTACCCGGGGTAGTTACAGATACGCAGTATTTT
d_call: .; v_call: TRBV27; j_call: TRBJ2-5; cdr3_length: 14; cdr3_aa: CASSSYRAQETQYF; cdr3_nt: TGTGCCAGCAGTTCGTACAGGGCCCAAGAGACCCAGTACTTC
d_call: .; v_call: TRBV10-1; j_call: TRBJ2-7; cdr3_length: 14; cdr3_aa: CASSESDSSYEQYF; cdr3_nt: TGCGCCAGCAGTGAGTCGGACAGTTCCTACGAGCAGTACTTC
d_call: .; v_call: TRBV19; j_call: TRBJ2-4; cdr3_length: 11; cdr3_aa: CATLGGNIQYF; cdr3_nt: TGTGCCACCCTGGGGGGAAACATTCAGTACTTC
d_call: .; v_call: TRBV18; j_call: TRBJ2-1; cdr3_length: 14; cdr3_aa: CASSPFEADNEQFF; cdr3_nt: TGTGCCAGCTCACCTTTCGAGGCCGACAATGAGCAGTTCTTC
d_call: .; v_call: TRBV4-1; j_call: TRBJ2-7; cdr3_length: 14; cdr3_aa: CASSQVPSSYEQYF; cdr3_nt: TGCGCCAGCAGCCAAGTTCCCAGTTCCTACGAGCAGTACTTC
d_call: .; v_call: TRBV28; j_call: TRBJ2-7; cdr3_length: 15; cdr3_aa: CASRPTTGAPYEQYF; cdr3_nt: TGTGCCAGCAGACCAACTACGGGAGCGCCCTACGAGCAGTACTTC
d_call: TRBD2; v_call: TRBV7-2; j_call: TRBJ2-1; cdr3_length: 16; cdr3_aa: CASSLTSGVSYNEQFF; cdr3_nt: TGTGCCAGCAGCCTAACTAGCGGGGTCTCCTACAATGAGCAGTTCTTC
d_call: .; v_call: TRBV30; j_call: TRBJ1-4; cdr3_length: 11; cdr3_aa: CAWSGSEKLFF; cdr3_nt: TGTGCCTGGAGCGGTTCGGAGAAACTGTTTTTT
d_call: TRBD2; v_call: TRBV19; j_call: TRBJ2-5; cdr3_length: 16; cdr3_aa: CASSRGLATTQETQYF; cdr3_nt: TGTGCCAGTAGTAGGGGACTAGCGACGACCCAAGAGACCCAGTACTTC
d_call: .; v_call: TRBV10-1; j_call: TRBJ1-5; cdr3_length: 13; cdr3_aa: CASSESGGLPQHF; cdr3_nt: TGCGCCAGCAGTGAGTCGGGGGGATTGCCCCAGCATTTT
d_call: TRBD1; v_call: TRBV5-1; j_call: TRBJ2-7; cdr3_length: 14; cdr3_aa: CASSPGTGGYEQYF; cdr3_nt: TGCGCCAGCAGCCCTGGGACAGGGGGGTACGAGCAGTACTTC
d_call: TRBD2; v_call: TRBV5-6; j_call: TRBJ2-1; cdr3_length: 17; cdr3_aa: CASSLFPGLAGIYEQFF; cdr3_nt: TGTGCCAGCAGCTTGTTTCCGGGACTAGCGGGAATCTATGAGCAGTTCTTC
d_call: .; v_call: TRBV7-3; j_call: TRBJ2-2; cdr3_length: 13; cdr3_aa: CASRPPVTGELFF; cdr3_nt: TGTGCCAGCAGGCCCCCGGTTACCGGGGAGCTGTTTTTT
d_call: .; v_call: TRBV4-2; j_call: TRBJ1-4; cdr3_length: 18; cdr3_aa: CASSPPTPTGDMNEKLFF; cdr3_nt: TGTGCCAGCAGCCCTCCGACCCCAACTGGAGATATGAATGAAAAACTGTTTTTT
d_call: TRBD2; v_call: TRBV19; j_call: TRBJ2-1; cdr3_length: 16; cdr3_aa: CASTLGLAGAYNEQFF; cdr3_nt: TGTGCCAGTACCCTTGGACTAGCGGGAGCCTACAATGAGCAGTTCTTC
d_call: TRBD2; v_call: TRBV27; j_call: TRBJ2-3; cdr3_length: 15; cdr3_aa: CASSFRLAGTDTQYF; cdr3_nt: TGTGCCAGCAGTTTCCGACTAGCGGGCACAGATACGCAGTATTTT
d_call: TRBD1; v_call: TRBV2; j_call: TRBJ1-2; cdr3_length: 15; cdr3_aa: CASSEQQGANYGYTF; cdr3_nt: TGTGCCAGCAGTGAACAACAGGGGGCTAATTATGGCTACACCTTC
d_call: TRBD1; v_call: TRBV28; j_call: TRBJ1-1; cdr3_length: 19; cdr3_aa: CASSPLTPSPGQMNTEAFF; cdr3_nt: TGTGCCAGCAGCCCACTTACCCCCTCCCCGGGACAGATGAACACTGAAGCTTTCTTT
d_call: .; v_call: TRBV19; j_call: TRBJ1-1; cdr3_length: 12; cdr3_aa: CASSIPGAEAFF; cdr3_nt: TGTGCCAGTAGTATTCCAGGCGCCGAAGCTTTCTTT
d_call: .; v_call: TRBV14; j_call: TRBJ1-4; cdr3_length: 14; cdr3_aa: CASQQGGVGEKLFF; cdr3_nt: TGTGCCTCCCAACAAGGGGGTGTGGGAGAAAAACTGTTTTTT
d_call: .; v_call: TRBV4-1; j_call: TRBJ1-1; cdr3_length: 15; cdr3_aa: CASSQAGSRSTEAFF; cdr3_nt: TGCGCCAGCAGCCAAGCAGGGTCAAGGAGCACTGAAGCTTTCTTT
d_call: .; v_call: TRBV4-1; j_call: TRBJ2-7; cdr3_length: 15; cdr3_aa: CASSQDFSSTDEQYF; cdr3_nt: TGCGCCAGCAGCCAAGATTTTTCTAGTACGGACGAGCAGTACTTC
d_call: TRBD2; v_call: TRBV4-1; j_call: TRBJ2-7; cdr3_length: 16; cdr3_aa: CASSQGGLAGGEEQYF; cdr3_nt: TGCGCCAGCAGCCAAGGAGGACTAGCGGGAGGGGAGGAGCAGTACTTC
d_call: .; v_call: TRBV25-1; j_call: TRBJ2-1; cdr3_length: 17; cdr3_aa: CASSPRQVISSYNEQFF; cdr3_nt: TGTGCCAGCAGTCCCCGACAGGTTATTAGCTCCTACAATGAGCAGTTCTTC
d_call: .; v_call: TRBV5-1; j_call: TRBJ2-7; cdr3_length: 17; cdr3_aa: CASSYFPSLGENYEQYF; cdr3_nt: TGCGCCAGCAGCTACTTCCCTTCCCTGGGTGAGAACTACGAGCAGTACTTC
d_call: TRBD2; v_call: TRBV28; j_call: TRBJ2-2; cdr3_length: 16; cdr3_aa: CASSPTSGSVAGELFF; cdr3_nt: TGTGCCAGCAGCCCGACTAGCGGGAGTGTTGCCGGGGAGCTGTTTTTT
d_call: TRBD1; v_call: TRBV19; j_call: TRBJ1-2; cdr3_length: 13; cdr3_aa: CASSTGQGRGYTF; cdr3_nt: TGTGCCAGTAGTACCGGACAGGGCCGTGGCTACACCTTC
d_call: TRBD1; v_call: TRBV27; j_call: TRBJ1-5; cdr3_length: 14; cdr3_aa: CASRLTGANQPQHF; cdr3_nt: TGTGCCAGCAGGTTGACAGGGGCGAATCAGCCCCAGCATTTT
d_call: .; v_call: TRBV9; j_call: TRBJ1-1; cdr3_length: 13; cdr3_aa: CASSSYAATEAFF; cdr3_nt: TGTGCCAGCAGCTCGTACGCCGCGACTGAAGCTTTCTTT
d_call: .; v_call: TRBV20-1; j_call: TRBJ2-7; cdr3_length: 10; cdr3_aa: CSARAGEQYF; cdr3_nt: TGCAGTGCTAGAGCGGGCGAGCAGTACTTC
d_call: .; v_call: TRBV13; j_call: TRBJ2-7; cdr3_length: 12; cdr3_aa: CASSSSSYEQYF; cdr3_nt: TGTGCCAGCAGCTCTAGCTCCTACGAGCAGTACTTC